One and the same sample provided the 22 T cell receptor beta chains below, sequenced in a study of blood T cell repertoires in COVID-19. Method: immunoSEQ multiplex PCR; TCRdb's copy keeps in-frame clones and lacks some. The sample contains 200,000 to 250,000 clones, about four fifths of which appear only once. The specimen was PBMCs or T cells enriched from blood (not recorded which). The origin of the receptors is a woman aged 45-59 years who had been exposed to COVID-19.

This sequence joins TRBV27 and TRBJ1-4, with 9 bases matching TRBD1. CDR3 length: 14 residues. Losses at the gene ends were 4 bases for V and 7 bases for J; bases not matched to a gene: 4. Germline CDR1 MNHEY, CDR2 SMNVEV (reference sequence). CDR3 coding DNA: TGTGCCAGCAGTTGGGGACAGGGAGGTGAAAAACTGTTTTTT. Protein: CASSWGQGGEKLFF.

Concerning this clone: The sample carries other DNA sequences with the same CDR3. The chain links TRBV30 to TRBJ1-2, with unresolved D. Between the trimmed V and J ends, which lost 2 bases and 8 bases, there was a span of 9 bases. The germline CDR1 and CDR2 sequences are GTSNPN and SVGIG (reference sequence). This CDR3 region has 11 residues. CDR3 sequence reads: CAWSREGGYTF. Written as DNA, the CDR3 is TGTGCCTGGAGTAGGGAGGGCGGCTACACCTTC.

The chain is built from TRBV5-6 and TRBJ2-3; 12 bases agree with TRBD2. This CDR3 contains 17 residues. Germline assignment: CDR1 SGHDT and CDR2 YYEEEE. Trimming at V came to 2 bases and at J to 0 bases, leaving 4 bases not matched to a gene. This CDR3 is CASSLLAGGFSTDTQYF. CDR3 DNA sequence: TGTGCCAGCAGCTTACTAGCGGGGGGTTTTAGCACAGATACGCAGTATTTT.

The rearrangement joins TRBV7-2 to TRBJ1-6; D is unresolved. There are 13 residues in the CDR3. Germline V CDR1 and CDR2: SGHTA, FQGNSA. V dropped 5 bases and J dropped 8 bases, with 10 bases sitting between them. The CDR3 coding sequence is TGTGCCAGCAGCCCAAAGCCTGATTCACCCCTCCACTTT. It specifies CASSPKPDSPLHF.

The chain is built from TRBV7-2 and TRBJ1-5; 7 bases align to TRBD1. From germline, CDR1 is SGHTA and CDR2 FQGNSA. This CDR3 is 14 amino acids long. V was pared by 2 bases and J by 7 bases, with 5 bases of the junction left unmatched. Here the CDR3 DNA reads TGTGCCAGCAGCTTAAAGGGGGCACGACAGCCCCAGCATTTT. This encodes CASSLKGARQPQHF. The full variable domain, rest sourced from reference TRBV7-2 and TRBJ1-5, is GAGVSQSPSNKVTEKGKDVELRCDPISGHTALYWYRQSLGQGLEFLIYFQGNSAPDKSGLPSDRFSAERTGGSVSTLTIQRTQQEDSAVYLCASSLKGARQPQHFGDGTRLSIL.

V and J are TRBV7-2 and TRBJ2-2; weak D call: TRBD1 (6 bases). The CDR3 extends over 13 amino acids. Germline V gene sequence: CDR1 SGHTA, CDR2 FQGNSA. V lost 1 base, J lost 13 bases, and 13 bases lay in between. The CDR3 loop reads CASSLDGLTGLFF. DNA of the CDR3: TGTGCCAGCAGCTTAGACGGATTGACAGGGCTGTTTTTT.

The CDR3 here is CASSYEGLAYEQYF. The CDR3 bases are TGTGCCAGCAGTTACGAGGGACTCGCCTACGAGCAGTACTTC. The V call is TRBV6-6, the J call TRBJ2-7; a weak D match, TRBD2 (6 bases). CDR3 length equals 14 residues. Trimming took 2 bases from V and 2 from J, leaving 10 bases between them. Germline assignment: CDR1 MNHNY and CDR2 SVGAGI (reference sequence).

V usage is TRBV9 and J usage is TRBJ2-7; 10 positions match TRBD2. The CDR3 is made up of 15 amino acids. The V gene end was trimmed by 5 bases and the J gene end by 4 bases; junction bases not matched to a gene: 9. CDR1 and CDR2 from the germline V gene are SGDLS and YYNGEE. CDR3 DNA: TGTGCCAGCAGTCCCGGGACTAGCGTTTCTTACGAGCAGTACTTC. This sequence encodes CASSPGTSVSYEQYF.

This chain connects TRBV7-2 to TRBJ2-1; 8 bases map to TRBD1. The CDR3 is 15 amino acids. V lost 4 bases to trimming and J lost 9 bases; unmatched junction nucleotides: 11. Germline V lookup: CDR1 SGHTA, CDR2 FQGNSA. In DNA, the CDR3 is TGTGCCAGCAGCTCGACAGGGGTCCACGGAGGTGAGCAGTTCTTC. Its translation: CASSSTGVHGGEQFF.

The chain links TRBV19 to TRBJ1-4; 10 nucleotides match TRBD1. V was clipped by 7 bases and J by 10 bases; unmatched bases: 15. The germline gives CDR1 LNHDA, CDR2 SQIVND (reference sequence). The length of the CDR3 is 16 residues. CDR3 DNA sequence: TGTGCCAGTACCCTCGGAGGGGGACAGGGGAACGGAAAACTGTTTTTT. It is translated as CASTLGGGQGNGKLFF.

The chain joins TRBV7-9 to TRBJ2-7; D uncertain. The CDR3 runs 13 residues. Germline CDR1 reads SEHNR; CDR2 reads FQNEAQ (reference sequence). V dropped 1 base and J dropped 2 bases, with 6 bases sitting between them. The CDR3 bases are TGTGCCAGCAGCTTAGGAGTTGCCTACGAGCAGTACTTC. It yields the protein CASSLGVAYEQYF.

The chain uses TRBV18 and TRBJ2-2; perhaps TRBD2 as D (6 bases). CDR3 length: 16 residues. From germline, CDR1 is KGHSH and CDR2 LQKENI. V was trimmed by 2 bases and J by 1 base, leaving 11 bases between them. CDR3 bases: TGTGCCAGCTCACCAGGAGGGCTGCAGAACACCGGGGAGCTGTTTTTT. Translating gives CASSPGGLQNTGELFF.

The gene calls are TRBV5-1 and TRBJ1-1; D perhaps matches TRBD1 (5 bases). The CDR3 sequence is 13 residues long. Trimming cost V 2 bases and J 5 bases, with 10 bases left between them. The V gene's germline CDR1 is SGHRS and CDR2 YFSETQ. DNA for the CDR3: TGCGCCAGCAGCTTCGGGGCGGGGACTGAAGCTTTCTTT. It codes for CASSFGAGTEAFF.

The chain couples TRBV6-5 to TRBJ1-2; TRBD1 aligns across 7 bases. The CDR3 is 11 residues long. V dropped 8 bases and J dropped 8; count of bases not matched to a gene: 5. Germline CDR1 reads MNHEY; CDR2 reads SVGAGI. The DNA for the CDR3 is TGTGCCAGCCGGACAGGTGGCGGCTACACCTTC. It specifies CASRTGGGYTF.

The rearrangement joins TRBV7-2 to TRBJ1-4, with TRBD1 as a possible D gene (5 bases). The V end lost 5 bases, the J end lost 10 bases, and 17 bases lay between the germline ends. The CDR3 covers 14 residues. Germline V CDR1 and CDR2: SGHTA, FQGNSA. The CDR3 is CASSHTLGGGKLFF. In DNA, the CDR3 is TGTGCCAGCAGCCACACCCTAGGCGGGGGAAAACTGTTTTTT.

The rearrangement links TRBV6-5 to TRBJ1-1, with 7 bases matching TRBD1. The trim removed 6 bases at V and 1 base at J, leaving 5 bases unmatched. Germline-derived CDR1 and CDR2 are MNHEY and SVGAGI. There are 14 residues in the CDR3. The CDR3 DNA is TGTGCCAGCAGAGACAGGGCGACGAACACTGAAGCTTTCTTT. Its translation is CASRDRATNTEAFF.

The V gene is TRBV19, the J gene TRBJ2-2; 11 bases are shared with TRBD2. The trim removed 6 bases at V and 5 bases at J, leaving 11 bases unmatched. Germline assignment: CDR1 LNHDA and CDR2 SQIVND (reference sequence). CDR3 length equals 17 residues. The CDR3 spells CASSPRGTSGSTGELFF. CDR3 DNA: TGTGCCAGTAGCCCCAGGGGGACTAGCGGTTCGACCGGGGAGCTGTTTTTT.

The DNA for the CDR3 is TGCGCCAGCAGCTATGATCGGGGGTACAATGAAAAACTGTTTTTT. The encoded protein is CASSYDRGYNEKLFF. This rearrangement joins TRBV5-1 to TRBJ1-4; a possible D gene is TRBD1 (5 bases). V lost 3 bases and J lost 5, with 14 bases in between. The germline V gene encodes CDR1 SGHRS and CDR2 YFSETQ. The CDR3 has 15 amino acids.

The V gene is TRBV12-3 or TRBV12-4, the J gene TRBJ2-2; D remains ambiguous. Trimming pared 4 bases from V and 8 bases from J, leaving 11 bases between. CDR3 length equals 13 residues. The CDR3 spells CASSYLPSGELFF. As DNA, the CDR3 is TGTGCCAGCAGTTACCTACCCTCGGGGGAGCTGTTTTTT.

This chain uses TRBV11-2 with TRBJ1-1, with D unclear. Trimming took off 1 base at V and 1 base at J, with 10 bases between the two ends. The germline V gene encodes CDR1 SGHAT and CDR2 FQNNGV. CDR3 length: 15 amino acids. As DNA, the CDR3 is TGTGCCAGCAGCTTAGGTCACGGAGGGAACACTGAAGCTTTCTTT. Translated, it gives CASSLGHGGNTEAFF.

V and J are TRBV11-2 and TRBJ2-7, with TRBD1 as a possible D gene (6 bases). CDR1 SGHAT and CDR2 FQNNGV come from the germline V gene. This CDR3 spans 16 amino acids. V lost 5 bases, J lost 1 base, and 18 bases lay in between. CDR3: CASSLGTLETSYEQYF. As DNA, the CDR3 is TGTGCCAGCAGCCTAGGGACACTCGAAACTTCCTACGAGCAGTACTTC.

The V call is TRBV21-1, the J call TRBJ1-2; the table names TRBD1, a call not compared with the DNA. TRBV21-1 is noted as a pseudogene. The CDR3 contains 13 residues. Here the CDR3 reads CASPLTGNYGYTF. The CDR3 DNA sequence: TGTGCCAGCCCCCTCACAGGGAACTATGGCTACACCTTC.